The 29 T cell receptor beta chains presented below share a single source sample, sequenced in a study of human T cells and chemical hapten exposure. Noted time point: patch test 1, 2 weeks after DPC sensitization. As for treatment: therapeutic diphenylcyclopropenone sensitization with weekly scalp DPC. TCRdb reanalysed the RACE reads using MiXCR and keeps one entry per CDR3 protein. The data contain some 77,000 distinct CDR3 sequences, 10% to 13% of them singletons. Source: whole blood, taken in connection with sensitization to the hapten diphenylcyclopropenone (DPC). The receptors shown here come from a woman in her fifties or sixties with alopecia areata. Some clones in this sample may be carry-over from other donors' samples.

In this sample, this clonotype turned up many times. The chain joins TRBV6-5 to TRBJ2-7; no reliable D call. V was clipped by 4 bases and J by 2 bases, with 3 bases between them. The CDR3 consists of 11 residues. CDR1 MNHEY and CDR2 SVGAGI come from the germline V gene. This CDR3 is CASSSTYEQYF. The DNA for the CDR3 is TGTGCCAGCAGTTCTACCTACGAGCAGTACTTC.

The rearrangement links TRBV7-9 to TRBJ1-2; D unresolved. This CDR3 comprises 15 residues. Germline V CDR1 and CDR2: SEHNR, FQNEAQ (reference sequence). V lost 0 bases, J lost 6 bases, and 14 bases lay in between. CDR3 bases: TGTGCCAGCAGCTTAGCCGGACGGTCGTTCGATGGCTACACCTTC. This codes for CASSLAGRSFDGYTF.

J is TRBJ2-7 and V is TRBV6-1, with TRBD1 as a possible D gene (6 bases). The CDR3 runs to 16 residues. From germline, CDR1 is MNHNS and CDR2 SASEGT. Trimming took off 7 bases at V and 4 bases at J, with 23 bases between the two ends. CDR3 residues: CASIEIRGQTSYEQYF. The DNA for the CDR3 is TGTGCCAGCATAGAAATTCGAGGACAGACCTCATACGAGCAGTACTTC.

This clonotype was observed a handful of times. The J gene is TRBJ2-4, the V gene TRBV5-1; unclear D gene. The CDR3 extends over 14 amino acids. The V gene lost 1 base and the J gene lost 0 bases, with 5 bases spanning the gap. CDR1 is SGHRS, CDR2 YFSETQ, per germline. The CDR3 protein is CASSLTLAKNIQYF. The CDR3 DNA reads TGCGCCAGCAGCTTGACCCTAGCCAAAAACATTCAGTACTTC. Full variable domain (outside the CDR3, taken from reference TRBV5-1 and TRBJ2-4): KAGVTQTPRYLIKTRGQQVTLSCSPISGHRSVSWYQQTPGQGLQFLFEYFSETQRNKGNFPGRFSGRQFSNSRSEMNVSTLELGDSALYLCASSLTLAKNIQYFGAGTRLSVL.

This clonotype was detected many times. The chain employs TRBV3-1 and TRBJ2-7, with 8 bases that match TRBD1. V lost 5 bases and J lost 7; bases outside the gene matches: 10. Germline-derived CDR1 and CDR2 are LGHDT and YNNKEL (reference sequence). This CDR3 spans 14 amino acids. The CDR3: CASSYTRGPAEQYF. The CDR3 DNA sequence: TGTGCCAGCAGCTACACCAGGGGGCCGGCGGAGCAGTACTTC.

This clonotype appeared a few times. The rearrangement joins TRBV3-1 to TRBJ2-1; D call uncertain. V shed 3 bases and J shed 4 bases, with 10 bases lying between them. Germline V gene sequence: CDR1 LGHDT, CDR2 YNNKEL (reference sequence). CDR3 length: 14 amino acids. CDR3 sequence (DNA): TGTGCCAGCAGCCAGAAGCGCGCTTACAATGAGCAGTTCTTC. Protein: CASSQKRAYNEQFF.

The rearrangement links TRBV3-1 to TRBJ1-1; D is undetermined. CDR3 length: 14 residues. Per the germline V gene, CDR1 is LGHDT and CDR2 is YNNKEL (reference sequence). V lost 2 bases, J lost 3 bases, and 10 bases lay in between. In DNA, the CDR3 is TGTGCCAGCAGCCAATCTATCGGGGACACTGAAGCTTTCTTT. Amino acids: CASSQSIGDTEAFF.

This clonotype was counted a few times. The V and J genes are TRBV11-3 and TRBJ2-1, with 11 bases aligning to TRBD2. Trimming at V came to 4 bases and at J to 7 bases, leaving 6 bases not matched to a gene. This CDR3 region has 15 residues. Germline assignment: CDR1 SGHNT and CDR2 YENEEA. The CDR3 sequence: CASSSPGLAANEQFF. CDR3 in DNA: TGTGCCAGCAGCTCTCCGGGACTAGCGGCGAATGAGCAGTTCTTC.

This clonotype was observed a handful of times. The chain couples TRBV19 to TRBJ2-5; D not certain. V was pared by 4 bases and J by 1 base, with 13 bases between. Germline V CDR1 and CDR2: LNHDA, SQIVND (reference sequence). The CDR3 runs to 15 residues. Here the CDR3 reads CASSSQRDFQETQYF. As DNA, the CDR3 is TGTGCCAGTAGTAGCCAAAGGGATTTCCAAGAGACCCAGTACTTC.

This clonotype was seen only a few times. The rearrangement uses TRBV28 and TRBJ2-3; no clear D gene. V lost 5 bases to trimming and J lost 3 bases, with 9 bases between them. The CDR3 contains 13 residues. Germline CDR1 is MDHEN and CDR2 is SYDVKM. CDR3 in DNA: TGTGCCAGCAGTCCCCCTTGGACAGATACGCAGTATTTT. This translates into CASSPPWTDTQYF.

This clonotype was detected only a few times. The chain uses TRBV6-5 and TRBJ2-1; weak D call: TRBD2 (6 bases). The length of the CDR3 is 15 residues. The germline gives CDR1 MNHEY, CDR2 SVGAGI. The V end was cut by 6 bases, the J end by 2 bases, with 14 bases between. CDR3 bases: TGTGCCAGCAGACGGGGGACCCTTACCTACAATGAGCAGTTCTTC. It codes for CASRRGTLTYNEQFF.

This clonotype showed up just a few times. V and J are TRBV9 and TRBJ1-2, with D possibly matching TRBD1 (6 bases). V was trimmed by 4 bases and J by 0 bases, leaving 13 bases between them. This CDR3 has 15 amino acids. The germline gives CDR1 SGDLS, CDR2 YYNGEE. The CDR3 reads CASSPAGQSNYGYTF. CDR3 sequence (DNA): TGTGCCAGCAGCCCCGCCGGACAGTCTAACTATGGCTACACCTTC.

The V gene is TRBV7-9, the J gene TRBJ2-7; TRBD1 is a possible D gene (7 bases). V was pared by 2 bases and J by 0 bases, with 20 bases between. The CDR3 runs to 18 residues. CDR1 is SEHNR, CDR2 FQNEAQ, per germline (reference sequence). In DNA form, the CDR3 reads TGTGCCAGCAGCTTATCGGGTCGGAGGGGACAGCCCTCCTACGAGCAGTACTTC. Protein product: CASSLSGRRGQPSYEQYF.

The J gene is TRBJ2-1, the V gene TRBV27; D is unclear. The CDR3 is 13 residues long. From germline, CDR1 is MNHEY and CDR2 SMNVEV (reference sequence). The ends were cut back, 2 bases at V and 6 bases at J, with 8 bases in the middle. The CDR3 bases are TGTGCCAGCAGTTTACCATTCGCCAATGAGCAGTTCTTC. Translation gives CASSLPFANEQFF.

The chain recombines TRBV29-1 with TRBJ2-3; D remains ambiguous. With 7 bases removed from V and 0 bases from J, the gap between germline ends came to 5 bases. CDR1 and CDR2 from the germline V gene are SQVTM and ANQGSEA. The CDR3 totals 11 residues. The CDR3 spells CSGISTDTQYF. CDR3 sequence (DNA): TGCAGCGGTATAAGCACAGATACGCAGTATTTT.

This chain connects TRBV30 to TRBJ2-1; D could derive from TRBD1 or TRBD2 (5 bases each). The V and J ends lost 3 bases and 2 bases respectively, with 11 bases between them. The CDR3 extends over 14 amino acids. Germline CDR1 GTSNPN, CDR2 SVGIG (reference sequence). CDR3 in DNA: TGTGCCTGGAGGGGGGATAGCGCCTACAATGAGCAGTTCTTC. Translating it yields CAWRGDSAYNEQFF. The full variable domain, with the rest looked up from reference TRBV30 and TRBJ2-1, is SQTIHQWPATLVQPVGSPLSLECTVEGTSNPNLYWYRQAAGRGLQLLFYSVGIGQISSEVPQNLSASRPQDRQFILSSKKLLLSDSGFYLCAWRGDSAYNEQFFGPGTRLTVL.

The chain employs TRBV20-1 and TRBJ1-5; no clear D gene. This CDR3 has 13 amino acids. V lost 3 bases to trimming and J lost 5 bases, with 11 bases between them. Germline V lookup: CDR1 DFQATT, CDR2 SNEGSKA (reference sequence). The CDR3 DNA reads as TGCAGTGCTAGTTTGGACTCCGATCAGCCCCAGCATTTT. It is translated as CSASLDSDQPQHF.

This rearrangement joins TRBV27 to TRBJ2-7; 8 bases fit TRBD1. The V gene's germline CDR1 is MNHEY and CDR2 SMNVEV (reference sequence). The V and J ends lost 3 bases and 2 bases, in that order; junction bases with no gene match: 6. The CDR3 length is 15 residues. The CDR3 DNA reads TGTGCCAGCAGTTTTACCGGACAGGGAGCCTACGAGCAGTACTTC. Encoded protein: CASSFTGQGAYEQYF.

This clonotype was recorded many times. The V gene is TRBV5-1, the J gene TRBJ1-1; TRBD1 is a possible D gene (5 bases). Trimming left V 2 bases short and J 1 base short, with 9 bases between. This CDR3 is built from 14 residues. Germline V lookup: CDR1 SGHRS, CDR2 YFSETQ. This CDR3 is CASSFVGQNTEAFF. The CDR3 DNA reads TGCGCCAGCAGCTTCGTTGGACAGAACACTGAAGCTTTCTTT. Full variable domain (rest looked up from reference TRBV5-1 and TRBJ1-1): KAGVTQTPRYLIKTRGQQVTLSCSPISGHRSVSWYQQTPGQGLQFLFEYFSETQRNKGNFPGRFSGRQFSNSRSEMNVSTLELGDSALYLCASSFVGQNTEAFFGQGTRLTVV.

In its sample, this clonotype was seen a few times. V is TRBV5-1 and J is TRBJ1-3; no clear D gene. V lost 0 bases and J 4 bases, leaving 14 bases between the germline ends. The CDR3 loop spans 16 amino acids. Germline CDR1 and CDR2: SGHRS and YFSETQ. This CDR3 is CASSLDSPTRGNTIYF. The CDR3 nucleotides are TGCGCCAGCAGCTTGGATTCACCGACGAGGGGAAACACCATATATTTT.

This chain joins TRBV15 and TRBJ2-5; 8 nucleotides agree with TRBD2. V trimming: 5 bases; J trimming: 2 bases; junction bases outside the gene matches: 10. This CDR3 contains 16 residues. Germline V gene sequence: CDR1 LNHNV, CDR2 YYDKDF (reference sequence). The CDR3 DNA is TGTGCCACCAGCTTTCGTCAGGTAGCGGGACAAGAGACCCAGTACTTC. Its translation is CATSFRQVAGQETQYF.

This clonotype was seen repeatedly, ten times or more. The genes are TRBV11-2 and TRBJ2-3; D gene ambiguous. Between the trimmed V and J ends, which lost 4 bases and 7 bases, there was a span of 9 bases. Germline lookup yields CDR1 SGHAT and CDR2 FQNNGV. This CDR3 is built from 12 residues. The DNA of the CDR3 is TGTGCCAGCAGCTCCCCTAGGCATACGCAGTATTTT. Residues: CASSSPRHTQYF.

At least ten counts were recorded for this clonotype. The chain carries TRBV2 and TRBJ2-6; weak D call: TRBD1 (7 bases). The CDR3 is 17 amino acids. Trimming took off 8 bases at V and 0 bases at J, with 17 bases between the two ends. Germline assignment: CDR1 SNHLY and CDR2 FYNNEI. The CDR3 DNA reads as TGTGCCAGCTCGAGACAGGGAGGCAGCTCTGGGGCCAACGTCCTGACTTTC. Protein sequence: CASSRQGGSSGANVLTF.

This clonotype was detected a few times. This sequence joins TRBV7-8 and TRBJ1-1; TRBD1 aligns across 7 bases. This CDR3 spans 15 amino acids. From germline, CDR1 is SGHVS and CDR2 FQNEAQ. V trimming: 3 bases; J trimming: 8 bases; junction bases outside the gene matches: 12. The DNA for the CDR3 is TGTGCCAGCAGCTTCGCGGGCGGGAGGGGGCGAGAAGCTTTCTTT. Translated, it gives CASSFAGGRGREAFF.

This clonotype was counted many times. At one end the junction does not follow the germline gene, possibly because of a read error. The chain joins TRBV5-4 to TRBJ1-4; 11 bases fit TRBD1. The germline V gene encodes CDR1 SGHNT and CDR2 YYREEE (reference sequence). The CDR3 consists of 12 residues. The CDR3 region is CASSSPGTGGMF. In DNA, the CDR3 is TGTGCCAGCAGCTCTCCAGGGACAGGGGGGATGTTT.

This clonotype was detected only a few times. The chain joins TRBV12-3 or TRBV12-4 to TRBJ2-3; 10 bases are shared with TRBD2. CDR3 size: 16 residues. V dropped 8 bases and J dropped 5; count of bases not matched to a gene: 13. CDR3 bases: TGTGCCAGCGCGGAACTAGCGGGAAGTGGTGGAGATACGCAGTATTTT. As protein: CASAELAGSGGDTQYF.

This clonotype was found a few times. The CDR3 DNA reads TGTGCCAGCAGTGAGGCGGGGGGTGAGCAGTTCTTC. It yields the protein CASSEAGGEQFF. The chain carries TRBV6-1 and TRBJ2-1; 8 bases agree with TRBD2. The V gene end was trimmed by 3 bases and the J gene end by 9 bases; junction bases not matched to a gene: 1. The CDR3 totals 12 residues. Germline CDR1 reads MNHNS; CDR2 reads SASEGT.

The chain combines TRBV10-3 with TRBJ2-3, with D tentatively TRBD2 (5 bases). Trimming removed 2 bases from V and 2 bases from J, with 8 bases in between. This CDR3 spans 14 amino acids. Germline values: CDR1 ENHRY, CDR2 SYGVKD. CDR3 loop: CAISETDYTDTQYF. The DNA of the CDR3 is TGTGCCATCAGTGAGACTGACTACACAGATACGCAGTATTTT.

J is TRBJ1-5 and V is TRBV12-3 or TRBV12-4; D ambiguous. With 3 bases removed from V and 7 bases from J, the gap between germline ends came to 10 bases. The CDR3 spans 13 residues. Here the CDR3 DNA reads TGTGCCAGCAGTTTGCTAGCGGGACAGCCCCAGCATTTT. It is translated as CASSLLAGQPQHF.